Each of the 14 T cell receptor beta chains below was sequenced from the same sample in a study of shared clonotypes between healthy human individuals. Measured with immunoSEQ multiplex PCR; TCRdb has only the in-frame clones, and not every one. The sample carries 2 million to 2.5 million clones, 93% recorded once. The specimen sequenced was naive CD4+ T cells from PBMCs. The subset was: CD45RA+ positively selected. These receptors all stem from a man between 18 and 35 years old in good health. Some clones in this sample may be carry-over from other donors' samples.

This chain joins TRBV7-2 and TRBJ1-2, with no clear D. Germline assignment: CDR1 SGHTA and CDR2 FQGNSA. This CDR3 is 12 amino acids long. V lost 5 bases and J 7 bases, leaving 11 bases between the germline ends. The CDR3 sequence is CASSPEASGYTF. The CDR3 DNA reads as TGTGCCAGCAGCCCGGAAGCGAGTGGCTACACCTTC.

The chain combines TRBV9 with TRBJ2-7, with D perhaps being TRBD1 or TRBD2 (5 bases each). Trimming took off 4 bases at V and 3 bases at J, with 17 bases between the two ends. The germline V gene encodes CDR1 SGDLS and CDR2 YYNGEE. The CDR3 loop spans 15 amino acids. The CDR3 is CASSSGPRGGYEQYF. CDR3 bases: TGTGCCAGCAGCTCGGGCCCCCGGGGCGGCTACGAGCAGTACTTC.

This clone appeared once. Other DNA variants within this sample encode the same CDR3. V usage is TRBV19 and J usage is TRBJ1-5; no definite D call. V was clipped by 3 bases and J by 4 bases, with 10 bases between them. CDR1 and CDR2 from the germline V gene are LNHDA and SQIVND (reference sequence). The CDR3 has 14 residues. The CDR3: CASSIWGLNQPQHF. Here the CDR3 DNA reads TGTGCCAGTAGTATTTGGGGTTTAAATCAGCCCCAGCATTTT.

In DNA, the CDR3 is TGTGCCAGCAGCTTGGGTCAGTTCCGAGGAACTGAAGCTTTCTTT. This encodes CASSLGQFRGTEAFF. The chain carries TRBV5-8 and TRBJ1-1; no clear D. The germline gives CDR1 SGHTS, CDR2 YDEGEE. The CDR3 consists of 15 residues. Between the trimmed V and J ends, which lost 0 bases and 5 bases, there was a span of 14 bases.

On this clone: One end of the junction fails to match germline, which may point to a read error. This rearrangement joins TRBV14 to TRBJ2-7, with D maybe TRBD2 (6 bases). The V gene's germline CDR1 is SGHDN and CDR2 FVKESK. The CDR3 runs 11 residues. CDR3 DNA sequence: TGTGCCAGCAGCCAAGGAGAGACTAGATTTTTC. Translated: CASSQGETRFF.

This chain uses TRBV1 with TRBJ2-1; the D call TRBD2 from the table was never checked on the DNA. TRBV1 constitutes a pseudogene. This CDR3 has 19 amino acids. For the CDR3, the DNA is TGCACCAGCAGCCATAGCCCCCTTCTAGCGGGAGGCCCACCCAATGAGCAGTTCTTC. It encodes CTSSHSPLLAGGPPNEQFF.

This clone was counted once. This chain joins TRBV4-3 and TRBJ1-3; D unresolved. The CDR3 totals 16 residues. Per the germline V gene, CDR1 is LGHNA and CDR2 is YSLEER. The germline V and J ends were trimmed by 0 bases and 2 bases, with 11 bases remaining between them. The DNA for the CDR3 is TGCGCCAGCAGCCAAGATCGGAGGCGAACTGGAAACACCATATATTTT. Protein sequence: CASSQDRRRTGNTIYF.

This chain connects TRBV7-2 to TRBJ1-5, with D perhaps matching TRBD1 (5 bases). Per germline, CDR1 SGHTA and CDR2 FQGNSA. V was clipped by 2 bases and J by 5 bases, with 13 bases between them. This CDR3 contains 15 residues. CDR3 nucleotide sequence: TGTGCCAGCAGCTTAAGGTCTGGGGGAGATCAGCCCCAGCATTTT. Its translation is CASSLRSGGDQPQHF.

The genes are TRBV5-5 and TRBJ2-7; D might be TRBD2 (5 bases). Per germline, CDR1 SGHKS and CDR2 YYEKEE (reference sequence). This CDR3 comprises 16 residues. Trimming took off 0 bases at V and 0 bases at J, with 13 bases between the two ends. CDR3 bases: TGTGCCAGCAGCTTGGGACCCACTCGGGGCTCCTACGAGCAGTACTTC. Its translation: CASSLGPTRGSYEQYF.

The rearrangement uses TRBV7-6 and TRBJ2-1, with TRBD2 matching 11 bases. V lost 5 bases to trimming and J lost 1 base; unmatched junction nucleotides: 7. This CDR3 is 17 amino acids long. CDR1 is SGHVS, CDR2 FNYEAQ, per germline. The CDR3 is CASSNPGTSGSYNEQFF. CDR3 DNA: TGTGCCAGCAGCAACCCCGGGACTAGCGGATCCTACAATGAGCAGTTCTTC. Full variable domain (missing parts from reference TRBV7-6 and TRBJ2-1): GAGVSQSPRYKVTKRGQDVALRCDPISGHVSLYWYRQALGQGPEFLTYFNYEAQQDKSGLPNDRFSAERPEGSISTLTIQRTEQRDSAMYRCASSNPGTSGSYNEQFFGPGTRLTVL.

This chain connects TRBV9 to TRBJ2-5; a weak D match, TRBD1 (6 bases). V gave up 2 bases and J gave up 2 bases, with 16 bases separating them. CDR1 SGDLS and CDR2 YYNGEE come from the germline V gene. The CDR3 extends over 16 amino acids. The CDR3 is CASSVTGTSRQETQYF. CDR3 nucleotide sequence: TGTGCCAGCAGCGTTACCGGGACAAGTCGACAAGAGACCCAGTACTTC.

The chain employs TRBV7-3 and TRBJ2-3, with 9 bases identical to TRBD2. V shed 2 bases and J 0 bases; nucleotides not matched to a gene: 3. Germline V gives CDR1 SGHTA, CDR2 FQGTGA. The CDR3 is 16 amino acids. CDR3 sequence (DNA): TGTGCCAGCAGCTTAGGTGCGGGAGGGAGCACAGATACGCAGTATTTT. Amino acid sequence: CASSLGAGGSTDTQYF.

As to this clone: The sample contains more than one DNA sequence encoding this CDR3. The V gene is TRBV5-1, the J gene TRBJ1-2; D is uncertain. V gave up 0 bases and J gave up 1 base, with 10 bases separating them. The germline CDR1 and CDR2 sequences are SGHRS and YFSETQ. This CDR3 is built from 15 residues. The DNA of the CDR3 is TGCGCCAGCAGCTTGGGGGGTCAGGATAACTATGGCTACACCTTC. Translated: CASSLGGQDNYGYTF.

V gene TRBV6-6 combines with J gene TRBJ2-6, with D possibly called TRBD1 or TRBD2 (5 bases each). Germline CDR1 and CDR2: MNHNY and SVGAGI (reference sequence). The V gene lost 7 bases and the J gene lost 6 bases, with 19 bases spanning the gap. The CDR3 sequence is 16 residues long. The CDR3 spells CASIKPGPQSANVLTF. The CDR3 nucleotides read TGTGCCAGCATCAAGCCGGGACCCCAGTCGGCCAACGTCCTGACTTTC.